One TCR delta chain is described in this entry. The record originates from a study of gamma-delta chains in newborns, infants, children. The wider study: Microbial exposure reportedly drives polyclonal innate γδ T cell expansion after birth.

The V gene's germline CDR1 is GEAIGNYY and CDR2 EKD. The CDR3 has 17 amino acids. Between the trimmed V and J ends, which lost 0 bases and 0 bases, there was a span of 16 bases. With CATT, TCRdb re-called clones from the reads. The sample has around 7,500 delta-chain clones; 11% are singletons. Sequencing was performed on blood. V is TRDV2 and J is TRDJ1, with a possible D match to TRDD3 (5 bases). The TCR sequence derives from a child who was a newborn, infant or young child, either healthy, febrile or measles-vaccinated (not recorded which). Here the CDR3 DNA reads TGTGCCTGTGACACCTTATCGGGGGCCCCGTACACCGATAAACTCATCTTT. It encodes CACDTLSGAPYTDKLIF.